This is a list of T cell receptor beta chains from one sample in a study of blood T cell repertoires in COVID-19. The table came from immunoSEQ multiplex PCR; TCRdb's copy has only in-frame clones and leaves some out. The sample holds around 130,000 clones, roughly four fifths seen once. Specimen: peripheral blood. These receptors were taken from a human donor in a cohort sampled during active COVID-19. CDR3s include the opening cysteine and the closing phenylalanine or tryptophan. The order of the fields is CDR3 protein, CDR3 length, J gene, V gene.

CASSPGQLSGNTIYF,15,TRBJ1-3,TRBV9
CASSPDAGTQYF,12,TRBJ2-7,TRBV11-3
CASSPYSGGWHEQYF,15,TRBJ2-7,TRBV6-5
CASSLRGQGYYEQYF,15,TRBJ2-7,TRBV5-1
CASSILAGGNNEQFF,15,TRBJ2-1,TRBV19
CASSADPGQGAHGYGYTF,18,TRBJ1-2,TRBV7-9
CASRDSLPPLHF,12,TRBJ1-6,TRBV19
CASSSLGQGYEQYF,14,TRBJ2-7,TRBV6-5
CASSYSSASNQPQHF,15,TRBJ1-5,TRBV6-5
CASSPALQGEDNSPLHF,17,TRBJ1-6,TRBV7-9
CASSQGGAVYGYTF,14,TRBJ1-2,TRBV4-1
CASSYSNRDSRYEQYF,16,TRBJ2-7,TRBV6-6
CASSLGLGVNTEAFF,15,TRBJ1-1,TRBV27
CASSLVAGNQPQHF,14,TRBJ1-5,TRBV7-2
CASSLTGTGNTIYF,14,TRBJ1-3,TRBV27
CASSEPGQSGPSSYEQYF,18,TRBJ2-7,TRBV2
CASSLAGATQYF,12,TRBJ2-3,TRBV28
CASSLTLAGGPYEQYF,16,TRBJ2-7,TRBV5-1
CASSYELARGGTEAFF,16,TRBJ1-1,TRBV6-5
CASSPIQGTPLHF,13,TRBJ1-6,TRBV7-8
CASSQADRGSYGYTF,15,TRBJ1-2,TRBV3-1/TRBV3-2
CAISEPPKGPWNTDTQYF,18,TRBJ2-3,TRBV10-3
CASSSQRSYGYTF,13,TRBJ1-2,TRBV2
CASSPIPGEQFF,12,TRBJ2-1,TRBV12-3/TRBV12-4
CASSYGSGTDSGYTF,15,TRBJ1-2,TRBV6-5
CASSQDPAQGAYEQYF,16,TRBJ2-7,TRBV4-1
CASSPWGANEKLFF,14,TRBJ1-4,TRBV27
CAISESRTGGYTEAFF,16,TRBJ1-1,TRBV10-3
CASSLPDRGSGANVLTF,17,TRBJ2-6,TRBV7-7
CASSLDWRYNEQFF,14,TRBJ2-1,TRBV19
CASSPPGPTRHYGYTF,16,TRBJ1-2,TRBV19
CASSQGYQGSYEQYF,15,TRBJ2-7,TRBV4-1
CASSSSPIDRGNQPQHF,17,TRBJ1-5,TRBV5-5
CASSRTGGWGPSSYNSPLHF,20,TRBJ1-6,TRBV4-1
CASSLAAGEGNTIYF,15,TRBJ1-3,TRBV7-9
CASSLPRRGLTEAFF,15,TRBJ1-1,TRBV4-2
CASSLSGTGYEQYF,14,TRBJ2-7,TRBV5-1
CASSLGQGAGYGYTF,15,TRBJ1-2,TRBV11-2
CASSDGGTYGYTF,13,TRBJ1-2,TRBV2
CASSGTGGQETQYF,14,TRBJ2-5,TRBV27
CASSVSVIFQETQYF,15,TRBJ2-5,TRBV9
CASQSRTNYEQYF,13,TRBJ2-7,TRBV12-3/TRBV12-4
CASSEWGQGGEQYF,14,TRBJ2-7,TRBV10-1
CASPPNRAFHEQYF,14,TRBJ2-7,TRBV25-1
CASRRGNPDQPQHF,14,TRBJ1-5,TRBV2
CASSEGRENQPQHF,14,TRBJ1-5,TRBV18
CASSFYRGNQPQHF,14,TRBJ1-5,TRBV13
CSVEDSASGFSYEQYF,16,TRBJ2-7,TRBV29-1
CASSYRLGNQPQHF,14,TRBJ1-5,TRBV6-5
CASSSGQGSSYEQYF,15,TRBJ2-7,TRBV7-9
CASSETTSGDEGYF,14,TRBJ2-7,TRBV6-1
CASSPSTDTQYF,12,TRBJ2-3,TRBV5-1